The source of this T cell receptor beta chain is a study of blood T cells in healthy people across ages. A second PCR, run for about 7 to 12 cycles, used a sample-barcoded 5' primer plus a J-beta primer mix. TCRdb ran MiXCR on the 5' RACE reads and lists one entry per CDR3 protein. The table has hundreds of thousands of distinct CDR3 sequences, under 35% seen once. Donor samples were obtained from healthy Caucasian individuals from Russia, aged about 6 to 95. The germline V gene has CDR1 SGHTA and CDR2 FQGNSA. Trimming removed 2 bases at V and 0 bases at J, with 10 bases between. The CDR3 totals 16 residues. This clonotype was recorded a few times.

V and J are TRBV7-2 and TRBJ2-2, with unresolved D. The specimen was blood. The source of this sequence is a woman aged 80 or older in good health. The CDR3 region is CASSLHPSTNTGELFF. The CDR3 nucleotides are TGTGCCAGCAGCTTACATCCTTCCACGAACACCGGGGAGCTGTTTTTT. Full variable domain (missing parts from reference TRBV7-2 and TRBJ2-2): GAGVSQSPSNKVTEKGKDVELRCDPISGHTALYWYRQSLGQGLEFLIYFQGNSAPDKSGLPSDRFSAERTGGSVSTLTIQRTQQEDSAVYLCASSLHPSTNTGELFFGEGSRLTVL.